What follows describes a single T cell receptor (beta chain). CDR3 size: 14 residues. CDR1 is MDHEN, CDR2 SYDVKM, per germline. The germline V and J ends were trimmed by 6 bases and 4 bases, with 15 bases remaining between them. The data were taken from a study of Ad26.COV2.S vaccination and SARS-CoV-2 variants. Whole-study context: Intramuscular Ad26.COV2.S doses were given once or twice, 56 days apart.

Assay: immunoSEQ multiplex PCR; the TCRdb copy retains only in-frame clones and omits some. This table holds some 480,000 clones, around 88% found once. Stated treatment: some 19 received Ad26.COV2.S at low or high dose, single or two shots; several received placebo; per-sample allocation not given. Sampling happened 63 days after the first vaccine or placebo injection. Donation came from an adult in Boston who was aged 18-55 years. Vaccination employed an Ad26 vector expressing the Wuhan-strain SARS-CoV-2 spike. The TCR sequence derives from a person aged 18 to 65 who received the Ad26.COV2.S COVID-19 vaccine or a placebo. The chain uses TRBV28 and TRBJ2-5; the D gene is possibly TRBD1 (7 bases). The input for sequencing was peripheral blood, taken in a trial of Ad26.COV2.S vaccine versus placebo. CDR3 sequence: CASRETGRTETQYF. For the CDR3, the DNA is TGTGCCAGCAGGGAGACAGGGAGGACAGAGACCCAGTACTTC.